This T cell receptor beta chain was identified in a study of T cell changes during pregnancy in multiple sclerosis. The CDR3 spans 13 residues. The germline V gene encodes CDR1 SGHDN and CDR2 FVKESK. The V and J ends lost 4 bases and 7 bases respectively, with 11 bases between them. Using immunoSEQ multiplex PCR, the repertoire was profiled, and TCRdb retains in-frame clones only, with some absent. Of under 75,000 clones in the sample, more than 75% were seen once. The receptor comes from a female donor in good health, enrolled as a control in a pregnancy study. Sample: peripheral blood, taken in the third trimester of pregnancy. This chain connects TRBV14 to TRBJ2-1; D is ambiguous. The CDR3 nucleotides read TGTGCCAGCAGCCCCTACCGAACGAATGAGCAGTTCTTC. Encoded protein: CASSPYRTNEQFF.